The 30 T cell receptor beta chains in this list originate from one sample, sequenced in a study of CD8 T cells in ankylosing spondylitis. TCRdb reanalysed the 5' RACE reads using MiXCR and keeps one entry per CDR3 protein. The data contain about 130,000 distinct CDR3 sequences, approximately 10% of them singletons. Sequenced input: blood, either unsorted or a sorted T cell fraction (not recorded which). These receptors were taken from a male donor with ankylosing spondylitis or in good health (not recorded which).

This clonotype has at least ten counts. The chain has TRBV6-1 and TRBJ2-6, with 7 bases identical to TRBD1. CDR1 and CDR2 (germline): MNHNS, SASEGT. V trimming: 7 bases; J trimming: 2 bases; junction bases outside the gene matches: 5. The CDR3 is 15 residues long. The CDR3, as DNA: TGTGCCAGCACCATGACAGGGACTGGGGCCAACGTCCTGACTTTC. It codes for CASTMTGTGANVLTF.

Many counts were recorded for this clonotype. The chain is built from TRBV27 and TRBJ2-7; D unresolved. The CDR3 has 14 residues. Germline V gene sequence: CDR1 MNHEY, CDR2 SMNVEV (reference sequence). V lost 3 bases and J lost 0, with 9 bases in between. The chain's CDR3 is CASSFRSSSYEQYF. The DNA of the CDR3 is TGTGCCAGCAGTTTCAGGAGTAGCTCCTACGAGCAGTACTTC.

This clonotype was observed many times. The chain recombines TRBV6-2 or TRBV6-3 with TRBJ2-7; unclear D gene. Trimming shortened V by 4 bases and J by 4 bases, and 8 bases separated the two germline ends. CDR1 and CDR2 from the germline V gene are MNHEY and SVGEGT. The CDR3 length is 12 residues. DNA for the CDR3: TGTGCCAGCAGTTTGCTTTCTTACGAGCAGTACTTC. It translates to CASSLLSYEQYF.

V and J are TRBV28 and TRBJ1-2, with TRBD1 matching over 7 bases. CDR1 is MDHEN and CDR2 is SYDVKM in the germline V gene. There are 11 residues in the CDR3. Trimming removed 11 bases from V and 8 bases from J; junction bases left unmatched: 8. DNA for the CDR3: TGTGCCGCAGCAGGGGGGGCAGGCTACACCTTC. It encodes CAAAGGAGYTF.

This clonotype has only one observation. A read error is possible here, since a much larger clone lies one base away. The chain uses TRBV5-1 and TRBJ2-2; D not resolved. Trimming shortened V by 0 bases and J by 0 bases, and 9 bases separated the two germline ends. Germline V gene sequence: CDR1 SGHRS, CDR2 YFSETQ. There are 16 residues in the CDR3. CDR3 in amino acids: CASSLGARANTGELFF. The CDR3 DNA reads TGCGCCAGCAGCTTGGGAGCGCGAGCGAACACCGGGGAGCTGTTTTTT.

On this clonotype: This could be a read error, since a much larger clone is one nucleotide away. This rearrangement joins TRBV20-1 to TRBJ2-5; D may be TRBD1 (7 bases). CDR1 is DFQATT, CDR2 SNEGSKA, per germline (reference sequence). The CDR3 extends over 14 amino acids. The CDR3 bases are TGCAGTGCCTTGGTTGCGGGACAGCAAGAGACCCACTACTTC. Translated, it gives CSALVAGQQETHYF.

This chain joins TRBV5-6 and TRBJ2-7; possibly TRBD1 or TRBD2 for D (5 bases each). V lost 4 bases and J 2 bases, leaving 22 bases between the germline ends. CDR3 length: 17 residues. Germline lookup yields CDR1 SGHDT and CDR2 YYEEEE. The CDR3 nucleotides read TGTGCCAGCAGCCTGTTGAGGGGCTTCAAGGAAGCCTACGAGCAGTACTTC. Amino acids: CASSLLRGFKEAYEQYF.

There are many counts of this clonotype. The J gene is TRBJ2-7, the V gene TRBV20-1; 11 nucleotides agree with TRBD2. This CDR3 has 14 residues. V dropped 4 bases and J dropped 4; count of bases not matched to a gene: 6. Looked up from germline, CDR1 is DFQATT and CDR2 is SNEGSKA (reference sequence). This CDR3 is CSATSASGRYEQYF. In DNA, the CDR3 is TGCAGTGCTACAAGTGCTAGCGGGAGGTACGAGCAGTACTTC.

As regards this clonotype: This may come from a read error, since a much larger clone is one base off. The chain is built from TRBV4-3 and TRBJ1-2; TRBD1 might be the D (5 bases). This CDR3 region has 14 residues. Germline lookup yields CDR1 LGHNA and CDR2 YSLEER. CDR3 region: CASSQDRQSYGYIF. CDR3 nucleotides: TGCGCCAGCAGCCAAGATCGACAGTCATATGGCTACATCTTC.

There are a few counts of this clonotype. V usage is TRBV30 and J usage is TRBJ2-1; D gene ambiguous. CDR1 and CDR2 (germline): GTSNPN, SVGIG (reference sequence). This CDR3 comprises 12 residues. V was cut by 4 bases and J by 5 bases, with 9 bases left in between. CDR3 in amino acids: CAWNIANNEQFF. The CDR3 DNA reads TGTGCCTGGAATATAGCAAACAATGAGCAGTTCTTC.

This clonotype has at least ten counts. At one of its ends the junction is not consistent with the germline gene, which may arise from a read error. The V and J genes are TRBV7-2 and TRBJ2-1, with D perhaps TRBD2 (5 bases). Germline lookup yields CDR1 SGHTA and CDR2 FQGNSA. CDR3 length: 13 amino acids. The CDR3: CASSIATSTEQFF. Written as DNA, the CDR3 is TGTGCCAGCAGCATAGCCACTAGTACTGAGCAGTTCTTC. Looking up the rest from reference TRBV7-2 and TRBJ2-1 gives the full variable domain: GAGVSQSPSNKVTEKGKDVELRCDPISGHTALYWYRQSLGQGLEFLIYFQGNSAPDKSGLPSDRFSAERTGGSVSTLTIQRTQQEDSAVYLCASSIATSTEQFFGPGTRLTVL.

This clonotype was detected ten times or more. CDR3 residues: CARRLAENTGELFF. In DNA, the CDR3 is TGTGCCAGACGACTAGCGGAGAACACCGGGGAGCTGTTTTTT. This chain connects TRBV7-2 to TRBJ2-2; 9 positions agree with TRBD2. Germline assignment: CDR1 SGHTA and CDR2 FQGNSA. The CDR3 runs 14 residues. V lost 9 bases, J lost 1 base, and 3 bases stayed unmatched.

In this sample, this clonotype turned up a few times. The V call is TRBV6-1, the J call TRBJ1-5; D may be TRBD1 (6 bases). Germline V gene sequence: CDR1 MNHNS, CDR2 SASEGT. With 5 bases removed from V and 1 base from J, the gap between germline ends came to 15 bases. The CDR3 covers 16 residues. CDR3 protein: CASSPNRVGSNQPQHF. DNA for the CDR3: TGTGCCAGCAGTCCGAACAGGGTCGGAAGCAATCAGCCCCAGCATTTT.

Ten or more counts support this clonotype. This rearrangement joins TRBV5-1 to TRBJ1-6; TRBD1 agrees at 7 bases. Germline lookup yields CDR1 SGHRS and CDR2 YFSETQ. V shed 4 bases and J 5 bases; nucleotides not matched to a gene: 6. This CDR3 region has 15 residues. In DNA, the CDR3 is TGCGCCAGCAGCGCGGGGACAGCCAATAATTCACCCCTCCACTTT. This translates into CASSAGTANNSPLHF.

Details on this clonotype: The germline gene is not matched at one end of the junction; a read error may be the cause. The chain is built from TRBV28 and TRBJ2-7; 12 bases map to TRBD1. The V gene's germline CDR1 is MDHEN and CDR2 SYDVKM. The CDR3 extends over 14 amino acids. The CDR3 protein is CASRRGQGAYDQYF. The CDR3 DNA reads TGTGCCAGCAGGCGGGGACAGGGGGCTTACGACCAGTACTTC.

This clonotype was recorded many times. The CDR3 region is CASSFIYGEVADTQYF. DNA of the CDR3: TGCGCCAGCAGCTTCATATATGGGGAAGTGGCAGATACGCAGTATTTT. This sequence joins TRBV5-1 and TRBJ2-3; no clear D gene. Germline CDR1 reads SGHRS; CDR2 reads YFSETQ. The CDR3 sequence is 16 residues long. Trimming shortened V by 2 bases and J by 4 bases, and 17 bases separated the two germline ends.

The sample holds many counts of this clonotype. The gene calls are TRBV3-1 and TRBJ2-1, with 8 bases that match TRBD2. In germline, CDR1 is LGHDT, CDR2 YNNKEL (reference sequence). The CDR3 is 13 residues long. V shed 4 bases, J shed 5 bases, and the junction held 1 base outside the gene matches. CDR3 bases: TGTGCCAGCAGCCGCGGGAGGAACAATGAGCAGTTCTTC. Its protein is CASSRGRNNEQFF.

This clonotype was observed a handful of times. The chain couples TRBV20-1 to TRBJ2-7; D is perhaps TRBD1 (5 bases). With 0 bases removed from V and 4 bases from J, the gap between germline ends came to 19 bases. This CDR3 has 16 amino acids. Germline CDR1 and CDR2: DFQATT and SNEGSKA (reference sequence). In nucleotides, the CDR3 is TGCAGTGCTAGAGAGTTGATGGGGCGAAGCTATTACGAGCAGTACTTC. Its protein product is CSARELMGRSYYEQYF.

In its sample, this clonotype was seen many times. The chain has TRBV20-1 and TRBJ1-2; TRBD1 matches 8 bases. Germline-derived CDR1 and CDR2 are DFQATT and SNEGSKA (reference sequence). This CDR3 is 16 amino acids long. The V and J ends lost 0 bases and 5 bases, in that order; junction bases with no gene match: 11. CDR3 amino acids: CSARDTAGQALYGYTF. The CDR3 DNA is TGCAGTGCTAGAGATACCGCGGGACAGGCTCTTTATGGCTACACCTTC.

This clonotype has ten or more counts. The CDR3 nucleotides read TGCAGCGTTAAAACCGGGACAGGGGATGAGACCCAGTACTTC. Translating it yields CSVKTGTGDETQYF. The gene calls are TRBV29-1 and TRBJ2-5, with TRBD1 matching 10 bases. Trimming removed 5 bases from V and 5 bases from J; junction bases left unmatched: 8. This CDR3 region has 14 residues. Germline V lookup: CDR1 SQVTM, CDR2 ANQGSEA.

The table lists this clonotype with many counts. V and J are TRBV20-1 and TRBJ2-2; a possible D gene is TRBD1 (5 bases). The CDR3 spans 16 residues. Germline lookup yields CDR1 DFQATT and CDR2 SNEGSKA (reference sequence). Deletions cut 3 bases from V and 3 bases from J, with 17 bases between. CDR3: CSARPKSRVYTGELFF. Written as DNA, the CDR3 is TGCAGTGCTAGGCCCAAGAGCAGGGTATACACCGGGGAGCTGTTTTTT.

This clonotype has a count of ten or more. The V and J genes are TRBV4-3 and TRBJ2-7; 7 bases line up with TRBD2. With V trimmed by 3 bases and J by 5 bases, 10 bases remained unmatched. The CDR3 is made up of 15 amino acids. CDR1 and CDR2 from the germline V gene are LGHNA and YSLEER. The CDR3 region is CASSHSPGRFHEQYF. DNA for the CDR3: TGCGCCAGCAGCCACTCACCCGGGAGGTTTCACGAGCAGTACTTC.

This clonotype was seen repeatedly, ten times or more. The V and J genes are TRBV20-1 and TRBJ2-1, with D perhaps matching TRBD1 (7 bases). Germline values: CDR1 DFQATT, CDR2 SNEGSKA (reference sequence). The CDR3 length is 15 residues. V lost 0 bases, J lost 4 bases, and 13 bases lay in between. The CDR3 DNA sequence: TGCAGTGCTAGAGATCTCCAGGGGGGATACAATGAGCAGTTCTTC. Translation: CSARDLQGGYNEQFF.

This clonotype was found a few times. This chain connects TRBV5-1 to TRBJ2-2; D is unclear. Trimming pared 2 bases from V and 7 bases from J, leaving 6 bases between. This CDR3 comprises 12 residues. Per germline, CDR1 SGHRS and CDR2 YFSETQ. The CDR3 region is CASSFRDGELFF. DNA of the CDR3: TGCGCCAGCAGCTTCCGTGACGGGGAGCTGTTTTTT.

This clonotype was observed many times. V is TRBV27 and J is TRBJ1-6; D is ambiguous. Trimming removed 6 bases at V and 12 bases at J, with 24 bases between. Germline V gene sequence: CDR1 MNHEY, CDR2 SMNVEV (reference sequence). This CDR3 is built from 16 residues. For the CDR3, the DNA is TGTGCCAGCAGAACGCCGATGAAAGAAATTTTCGGACCCCTCCACTTT. It is translated as CASRTPMKEIFGPLHF.

Many counts were recorded for this clonotype. This chain uses TRBV29-1 with TRBJ2-7; D uncertain. This CDR3 contains 15 residues. Germline assignment: CDR1 SQVTM and CDR2 ANQGSEA. V dropped 0 bases and J dropped 0 bases, with 12 bases sitting between them. Here the CDR3 reads CSVEDSGVSSYEQYF. The CDR3 nucleotides are TGCAGCGTTGAAGATTCTGGGGTTAGCTCCTACGAGCAGTACTTC.

This clonotype was seen repeatedly, ten times or more. CDR3: CSVGGNNQPQHF. The CDR3 DNA is TGCAGCGTTGGTGGGAACAATCAGCCCCAGCATTTT. J is TRBJ1-5 and V is TRBV29-1; D ambiguous. The CDR3 consists of 12 residues. V lost 4 bases to trimming and J lost 3 bases, with 7 bases between them. Germline CDR1 is SQVTM and CDR2 is ANQGSEA.

This clonotype was detected ten times or more. J is TRBJ1-4 and V is TRBV20-1; 9 positions agree with TRBD1. Germline assignment: CDR1 DFQATT and CDR2 SNEGSKA (reference sequence). The CDR3 extends over 13 amino acids. V gave up 6 bases and J gave up 5 bases; unmatched junction bases: 4. The CDR3 sequence: CSAGDRVNEKLFF. The CDR3 nucleotides read TGCAGTGCCGGGGACAGGGTCAATGAAAAACTGTTTTTT.

The J gene is TRBJ1-2, the V gene TRBV11-3; no clear D gene. Germline CDR1 and CDR2: SGHNT and YENEEA. V lost 5 bases to trimming and J lost 10 bases, with 5 bases between them. This CDR3 is 9 amino acids long. The DNA for the CDR3 is TGTGCCAGCAGCCCCCCCTACACCTTC. Its translation: CASSPPYTF. Together with reference TRBV11-3 and TRBJ1-2, the CDR3 gives the full variable domain: EAGVVQSPRYKIIEKKQPVAFWCNPISGHNTLYWYLQNLGQGPELLIRYENEEAVDDSQLPKDRFSAERLKGVDSTLKIQPAELGDSAVYLCASSPPYTFGSGTRLTVV.

This clonotype was recorded a few times. The chain employs TRBV15 and TRBJ2-7; D is possibly TRBD2 (6 bases). The V gene lost 1 base and the J gene lost 0 bases, with 16 bases spanning the gap. CDR1 LNHNV and CDR2 YYDKDF come from the germline V gene (reference sequence). This CDR3 has 17 amino acids. CDR3 in amino acids: CATSRGRWGLSSYEQYF. CDR3 nucleotide sequence: TGTGCCACCAGCAGAGGTCGGTGGGGACTGAGCTCCTACGAGCAGTACTTC.